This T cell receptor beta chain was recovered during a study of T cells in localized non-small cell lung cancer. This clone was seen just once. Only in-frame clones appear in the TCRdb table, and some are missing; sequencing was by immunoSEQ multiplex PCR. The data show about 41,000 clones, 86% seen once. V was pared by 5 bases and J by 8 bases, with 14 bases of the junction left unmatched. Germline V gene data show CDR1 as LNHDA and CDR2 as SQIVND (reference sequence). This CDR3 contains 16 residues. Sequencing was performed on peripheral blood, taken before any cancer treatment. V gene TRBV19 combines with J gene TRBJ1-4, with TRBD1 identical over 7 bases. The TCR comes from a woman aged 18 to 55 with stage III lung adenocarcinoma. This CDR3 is CASSSDRVSSYEKLFF. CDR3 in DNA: TGTGCCAGTAGTTCAGACAGGGTTTCTTCATACGAAAAACTGTTTTTT.